This T cell receptor (beta chain) was obtained from a study of cytomegalovirus exposure and HLA in healthy donors. The CDR3 spans 13 residues. The trim removed 3 bases at V and 5 bases at J, leaving 2 bases unmatched. CDR1 and CDR2 (germline): SGDLS, YYNGEE. This table comes from immunoSEQ multiplex PCR, and its TCRdb copy is limited to in-frame clones, with some not included. The sample consists of 200,000 to 300,000 clones, roughly 87% of them appearing once. The study drew the donors from its approximately 110-subject validation cohort, separate from the roughly 700-subject first cohort. Sequencing was carried out using PBMCs. The genes are TRBV9 and TRBJ2-5; 9 bases are shared with TRBD2. This TCR came from a man between 18 and 35 years old in good health and CMV-seropositive. The CDR3 is CASSAGTSETQYF. The CDR3 coding sequence is TGTGCCAGCAGCGCCGGGACTAGCGAGACCCAGTACTTC.